The 29 T cell receptor beta chains below were found in one sample sequenced in a study of TIL therapy for anti-PD-1-resistant metastatic lung cancer. Regarding time point: pre-treatment sample, taken before nivolumab and TIL therapy. Most excised metastases sampled were pleural nodules or supraclavicular lymph nodes. The immunoSEQ assay was v3. Sequenced by immunoSEQ multiplex PCR; TCRdb stores in-frame clones only, minus some. The sample includes about 95,000 clones, about three fifths of them seen just once. Sequencing used tumor tissue, obtained at baseline. The receptors here all came from a person aged 25-79 years with non-small cell lung cancer.

V gene TRBV2 combines with J gene TRBJ2-7; the D gene is possibly TRBD2 (5 bases). The CDR3 totals 12 residues. CDR1 and CDR2 (germline): SNHLY, FYNNEI. Trimming removed 6 bases from V and 0 bases from J, with 6 bases in between. CDR3 DNA: TGTGCCAGCAGCGACTACTCCTACGAGCAGTACTTC. Its protein is CASSDYSYEQYF.

The chain combines TRBV6-2 or TRBV6-3 with TRBJ1-1; D is ambiguous. The CDR3 consists of 16 residues. The ends were cut back, 5 bases at V and 1 base at J, with 17 bases in the middle. CDR1 and CDR2 (germline): MNHEY, SVGEGT. The CDR3 region is CASSPPGLIANTEAFF. CDR3 nucleotides: TGTGCCAGCAGTCCCCCTGGCTTAATCGCGAACACTGAAGCTTTCTTT.

This chain uses TRBV9 with TRBJ2-4, with TRBD2 matching over 8 bases. V shed 2 bases and J 9 bases; nucleotides not matched to a gene: 1. Germline V gene data show CDR1 as SGDLS and CDR2 as YYNGEE. CDR3 length: 12 amino acids. This CDR3 is CASSVRGGIQYF. The CDR3 DNA is TGTGCCAGCAGCGTCCGGGGGGGCATTCAGTACTTC.

V gene TRBV4-3 combines with J gene TRBJ2-2; D is unresolved. The V end was cut by 0 bases, the J end by 13 bases, with 18 bases between. The V gene's germline CDR1 is LGHNA and CDR2 YSLEER. The CDR3 runs to 15 residues. This CDR3 reads CASSQDTLNTGRLFF. The CDR3 region has the DNA TGCGCCAGCAGCCAAGATACTTTAAATACCGGTCGGCTGTTTTTT.

CDR3 sequence reads: CASSLRWGTDYGYTF. The CDR3 nucleotides read TGTGCCAGCAGTTTAAGGTGGGGGACTGACTATGGCTACACCTTC. This sequence joins TRBV27 and TRBJ1-2; TRBD1 is a possible D gene (5 bases). This CDR3 is built from 15 residues. CDR1 MNHEY and CDR2 SMNVEV come from the germline V gene (reference sequence). Between the trimmed V and J ends, which lost 2 bases and 3 bases, there was a span of 13 bases.

The chain couples TRBV27 to TRBJ2-5; 8 nucleotides align to TRBD2. Germline V gene sequence: CDR1 MNHEY, CDR2 SMNVEV (reference sequence). Trimming took 4 bases from V and 5 from J; bases not matched to a gene: 9. The CDR3 runs 15 residues. CDR3: CASSSLAGGEETQYF. In nucleotides, the CDR3 is TGTGCCAGCAGTTCTCTGGCGGGGGGTGAGGAGACCCAGTACTTC.

V usage is TRBV4-3 and J usage is TRBJ2-7; TRBD2 matches 10 bases. V was pared by 2 bases and J by 4 bases, with 5 bases of the junction left unmatched. Germline V gene data show CDR1 as LGHNA and CDR2 as YSLEER. CDR3 size: 15 residues. This chain's CDR3 is CASSQLLAGAYEQYF. The DNA for the CDR3 is TGCGCCAGCAGCCAACTCCTAGCGGGAGCATACGAGCAGTACTTC.

This chain's CDR3 is CASSLRTRNEKLFF. DNA for the CDR3: TGTGCCAGCAGTCTCCGGACCAGGAACGAAAAACTGTTTTTT. V is TRBV28 and J is TRBJ1-4; no clear D gene. V was trimmed by 5 bases and J by 8 bases, leaving 15 bases between them. This CDR3 comprises 14 residues. Germline V lookup: CDR1 MDHEN, CDR2 SYDVKM.

V gene TRBV5-5 combines with J gene TRBJ2-1, with 10 positions matching TRBD1. The germline gives CDR1 SGHKS, CDR2 YYEKEE (reference sequence). This CDR3 has 15 residues. After removal of 1 base from V and 8 bases from J, the junction contained 6 bases not matched to a gene. In DNA, the CDR3 is TGTGCCAGCAGCTTGACGGGACAGGGGATCGATGAGCAGTTCTTC. Encoded protein: CASSLTGQGIDEQFF.

The rearrangement links TRBV2 to TRBJ2-3; 10 positions match TRBD1. The CDR3 has 15 amino acids. The V gene end was trimmed by 4 bases and the J gene end by 7 bases; junction bases not matched to a gene: 8. The germline V gene encodes CDR1 SNHLY and CDR2 FYNNEI. The CDR3 DNA reads TGTGCCAGCAGTGCTAGGACAGGGGGTGGAAATACGCAGTATTTT. Translation: CASSARTGGGNTQYF.

The chain is built from TRBV15 and TRBJ1-5; no reliable D call. The CDR3 has 16 amino acids. V was clipped by 0 bases and J by 0 bases, with 9 bases between them. CDR1 is LNHNV and CDR2 is YYDKDF in the germline V gene (reference sequence). CDR3 in DNA: TGTGCCACCAGCAGAGAAGTTAGGTATAGCAATCAGCCCCAGCATTTT. Its protein is CATSREVRYSNQPQHF.

The chain carries TRBV6-2 or TRBV6-3 and TRBJ2-7; the match to TRBD2 covers 13 bases. Unmatched junction bases numbered 20, after V lost 6 bases and J lost 3 bases. This CDR3 has 20 amino acids. Germline loops: CDR1 MNHEY, CDR2 SVGEGT. The CDR3 DNA reads TGTGCCAGCAGCCTTACTAGCGGGAGGGCCCTCCCTATCAGATTCTACGAGCAGTACTTC. It specifies CASSLTSGRALPIRFYEQYF.

This chain connects TRBV7-2 to TRBJ1-5; no clear D. V lost 5 bases and J lost 4, with 9 bases in between. Germline-derived CDR1 and CDR2 are SGHTA and FQGNSA. This CDR3 has 13 amino acids. The CDR3 nucleotides read TGTGCCAGCAGCCCCCAAGGGAATCAGCCCCAGCATTTT. Its translation is CASSPQGNQPQHF.

The gene calls are TRBV7-2 and TRBJ1-4; no clear D gene. The V end was cut by 4 bases, the J end by 5 bases, with 14 bases between. The CDR3 consists of 15 residues. Germline values: CDR1 SGHTA, CDR2 FQGNSA. CDR3: CASSSGAGRNEKLFF. DNA of the CDR3: TGTGCCAGCAGCTCCGGTGCCGGGAGAAATGAAAAACTGTTTTTT. Using reference TRBV7-2 and TRBJ1-4 for the parts outside the CDR3, the full variable domain is GAGVSQSPSNKVTEKGKDVELRCDPISGHTALYWYRQSLGQGLEFLIYFQGNSAPDKSGLPSDRFSAERTGGSVSTLTIQRTQQEDSAVYLCASSSGAGRNEKLFFGSGTQLSVL.

The rearrangement uses TRBV27 and TRBJ2-5; 10 bases are a match to TRBD1. Germline trimming cut 5 bases from V and 4 bases from J; bases unmatched to any gene: 4. The germline V gene encodes CDR1 MNHEY and CDR2 SMNVEV (reference sequence). The CDR3 length is 14 residues. CDR3 nucleotide sequence: TGTGCCAGCAGTCGACAGGGGGCACGAGAGACCCAGTACTTC. It translates to CASSRQGARETQYF.

The chain couples TRBV9 to TRBJ2-1; 7 positions match TRBD2. CDR3 length: 15 residues. V lost 0 bases, J lost 7 bases, and 7 bases stayed unmatched. CDR1 and CDR2 (germline): SGDLS, YYNGEE. CDR3 DNA sequence: TGTGCCAGCAGCGTAGGGGGAGGGCCGGAAAATGAGCAGTTCTTC. As protein: CASSVGGGPENEQFF.

J is TRBJ2-5 and V is TRBV24-1; 9 positions match TRBD2. The J segment lost 3 bases and the V segment lost 2 bases, leaving 6 bases of the junction unmatched. Germline-derived CDR1 and CDR2 are KGHDR and SFDVKD. There are 16 residues in the CDR3. CDR3 in DNA: TGTGCCACCAGTGATTACCCGCGGGAGGGCAAAGAGACCCAGTACTTC. It codes for CATSDYPREGKETQYF.

The table lists this clone with many counts. The J gene is TRBJ2-7, the V gene TRBV4-3; D tentatively reads TRBD1 or TRBD2 (5 bases each). Germline V gene lookup returns CDR1 LGHNA and CDR2 YSLEER. The CDR3 has 15 amino acids. V shed 7 bases and J shed 1 base, with 17 bases lying between them. CDR3 DNA sequence: TGCGCCAGCAAGACAGCTTTAGGCGGGTCCTACGAGCAGTACTTC. Translating it yields CASKTALGGSYEQYF.

This clone was counted only a few times. The chain joins TRBV7-9 to TRBJ2-1, with TRBD2 matching 8 bases. With V trimmed by 2 bases and J by 2 bases, 8 bases remained unmatched. CDR3 length equals 17 residues. The germline gives CDR1 SEHNR, CDR2 FQNEAQ (reference sequence). The CDR3 reads CASSLSGGRAAYNEQFF. In DNA form, the CDR3 reads TGTGCCAGCAGCTTAAGCGGGGGCAGGGCGGCCTACAATGAGCAGTTCTTC.

The CDR3 bases are TGTGCCAGCAGCTTAAGTGGGAGTGACGATACGCAGTATTTT. Translating gives CASSLSGSDDTQYF. V and J are TRBV7-9 and TRBJ2-3, with TRBD2 as a possible D gene (5 bases). Trimming took off 2 bases at V and 6 bases at J, with 12 bases between the two ends. Germline V gene data show CDR1 as SEHNR and CDR2 as FQNEAQ (reference sequence). The CDR3 spans 14 residues. Full variable domain (remainder filled in from reference TRBV7-9 and TRBJ2-3): DTGVSQNPRHKITKRGQNVTFRCDPISEHNRLYWYRQTLGQGPEFLTYFQNEAQLEKSRLLSDRFSAERPKGSFSTLEIQRTEQGDSAMYLCASSLSGSDDTQYFGPGTRLTVL.

Concerning this clone: The junction shows a germline mismatch at one end, possibly a read error. V usage is TRBV7-7 and J usage is TRBJ2-1; 10 bases are shared with TRBD1. This CDR3 comprises 17 residues. Germline lookup yields CDR1 SSHAT and CDR2 FNYEAQ (reference sequence). The CDR3 DNA follows: TGTGCTAGCAGCTCGACCCCCGGGACAGGGGAATTTAATGAGCAGTTCTTC. Its protein is CASSSTPGTGEFNEQFF.

CDR3 region: CASSRDRSHYEQYF. The CDR3, as DNA: TGTGCCAGCAGTCGGGACAGATCCCACTACGAGCAGTACTTC. The V call is TRBV7-2, the J call TRBJ2-7, with 7 bases identical to TRBD1. From germline, CDR1 is SGHTA and CDR2 FQGNSA. The ends lost 6 bases at V and 3 bases at J; junction bases unmatched: 8. The CDR3 length is 14 residues.

With regard to this clone: The limits of the CDR3 on the DNA are not certain, so only TCRdb's listed CDR3 is given. V gene TRBV5-1 combines with J gene TRBJ2-7; the table's TRBD2 call for D was not verified on the DNA. CDR1 is SGHRS, CDR2 YFSETQ, per germline. The CDR3 is made up of 17 amino acids, end residues included. Here the CDR3 reads CASSLAPLEFGSGEQYF.

The chain combines TRBV4-2 with TRBJ2-2; the match to TRBD1 covers 9 bases. The CDR3 is 16 amino acids. With V trimmed by 1 base and J by 0 bases, 0 bases remained unmatched. The germline gives CDR1 LGHNA, CDR2 YNFKEQ. The chain's CDR3 is CASSQGTGANTGELFF. For the CDR3, the DNA is TGTGCCAGCAGCCAAGGGACAGGGGCGAACACCGGGGAGCTGTTTTTT.

The V call is TRBV30, the J call TRBJ1-4; no clear D gene. Germline V gene data show CDR1 as GTSNPN and CDR2 as SVGIG (reference sequence). The germline V and J ends were trimmed by 0 bases and 7 bases, with 12 bases remaining between them. The CDR3 covers 14 residues. CDR3 in DNA: TGTGCCTGGAGTGTACGCGGAGGAAGTGAAAAACTGTTTTTT. It codes for CAWSVRGGSEKLFF.

The chain couples TRBV10-3 to TRBJ2-1; 7 positions agree with TRBD1. Germline V gives CDR1 ENHRY, CDR2 SYGVKD. The CDR3 is 13 residues long. V gave up 5 bases and J gave up 4 bases; unmatched junction bases: 2. The CDR3 bases are TGTGCCATCAGTAGGGACAGTTACAATGAGCAGTTCTTC. Translating it yields CAISRDSYNEQFF.

The chain employs TRBV30 and TRBJ2-4; 9 bases agree with TRBD1. The germline V gene has CDR1 GTSNPN and CDR2 SVGIG (reference sequence). The CDR3 length is 14 residues. The V segment lost 1 base and the J segment 7 bases; nucleotides outside the gene matches: 5. The CDR3 is CAWSGKQGANIQYF. CDR3 nucleotide sequence: TGTGCCTGGAGTGGAAAACAGGGGGCGAACATTCAGTACTTC. Drawing the rest from reference TRBV30 and TRBJ2-4, the complete variable domain is SQTIHQWPATLVQPVGSPLSLECTVEGTSNPNLYWYRQAAGRGLQLLFYSVGIGQISSEVPQNLSASRPQDRQFILSSKKLLLSDSGFYLCAWSGKQGANIQYFGAGTRLSVL.

The chain couples TRBV2 to TRBJ2-7, with TRBD2 matching 8 bases. In germline, CDR1 is SNHLY, CDR2 FYNNEI. The CDR3 contains 15 residues. V trimming: 6 bases; J trimming: 3 bases; junction bases outside the gene matches: 10. The CDR3: CASRARLAPNYEQYF. CDR3 DNA sequence: TGTGCCAGCAGAGCCAGACTAGCGCCGAACTACGAGCAGTACTTC.

This clone was seen a few times. The chain employs TRBV11-2 and TRBJ2-3; no clear D gene. The CDR3 loop spans 12 amino acids. V lost 6 bases to trimming and J lost 4 bases, with 8 bases between them. CDR1 SGHAT and CDR2 FQNNGV come from the germline V gene. DNA of the CDR3: TGTGCCAGCAGTTACCCCGCAGATACGCAGTATTTT. Amino acids: CASSYPADTQYF.